These 32 T cell receptor beta chains were all obtained from the same sample, sequenced in a study of response to subunit inactivated influenza vaccine. MiXCR was run by TCRdb on the RT-PCR reads, yielding one entry per CDR3 protein. The sample contains roughly 170,000 distinct CDR3 sequences, around 9% of which appear only once. The input for sequencing was non-naive T cells sorted from PBMCs, taken on the day of vaccination. The receptors originated from a man in his fifties who received an inactivated influenza vaccine.

The table lists this clonotype with a few counts. This sequence joins TRBV7-2 and TRBJ1-5, with D uncertain. The germline V gene encodes CDR1 SGHTA and CDR2 FQGNSA. The CDR3 is made up of 14 amino acids. V gave up 4 bases and J gave up 3 bases, with 10 bases separating them. For the CDR3, the DNA is TGTGCCAGCAGCTCAGAGTTGTTCAATCAGCCCCAGCATTTT. This codes for CASSSELFNQPQHF.

This clonotype has only a few counts. V usage is TRBV29-1 and J usage is TRBJ1-5, with D hard to call. Looked up from germline, CDR1 is SQVTM and CDR2 is ANQGSEA. This CDR3 comprises 12 residues. V shed 4 bases and J shed 4 bases, with 8 bases lying between them. The CDR3 DNA is TGCAGCGTTGCCCTTGGGAATCAGCCCCAGCATTTT. Protein sequence: CSVALGNQPQHF.

The V call is TRBV2, the J call TRBJ2-3; D gene unclear. CDR3 length: 10 amino acids. Germline CDR1 and CDR2: SNHLY and FYNNEI. V dropped 6 bases and J dropped 6 bases, with 4 bases sitting between them. The CDR3 loop reads CASSVDTQYF. In DNA form, the CDR3 reads TGTGCCAGCAGCGTTGATACGCAGTATTTT.

The sample holds a few counts of this clonotype. The chain carries TRBV4-2 and TRBJ2-3; 10 bases are a match to TRBD2. The V gene end was trimmed by 0 bases and the J gene end by 2 bases; junction bases not matched to a gene: 5. The CDR3 is made up of 17 amino acids. Germline V lookup: CDR1 LGHNA, CDR2 YNFKEQ. The CDR3 reads CASSQEVLAGVTDTQYF. The CDR3 DNA reads TGTGCCAGCAGCCAAGAAGTTCTAGCGGGGGTCACAGATACGCAGTATTTT.

The rearrangement links TRBV4-3 to TRBJ2-7, with 9 bases lining up with TRBD1. Germline assignment: CDR1 LGHNA and CDR2 YSLEER. J lost 4 bases, V lost 1 base, and 5 bases had no gene match. The CDR3 consists of 15 residues. CDR3: CASSQGTGALYEQYF. The DNA of the CDR3 is TGCGCCAGCAGCCAAGGGACAGGGGCCTTGTACGAGCAGTACTTC.

This clonotype was recorded a few times. The V and J genes are TRBV20-1 and TRBJ2-7; 9 bases are a match to TRBD2. The V segment lost 3 bases and the J segment 1 base; nucleotides outside the gene matches: 4. This CDR3 region has 14 residues. CDR1 DFQATT and CDR2 SNEGSKA come from the germline V gene (reference sequence). CDR3 DNA: TGCAGTGCTAGTGTAAGCGGGGGGTCCTACGAGCAGTACTTC. Translation gives CSASVSGGSYEQYF.

This clonotype was recorded at least ten times. The chain couples TRBV5-1 to TRBJ2-1; TRBD2 matches at 9 bases. The ends lost 4 bases at V and 2 bases at J; junction bases unmatched: 4. CDR1 is SGHRS, CDR2 YFSETQ, per germline. This CDR3 has 15 residues. In nucleotides, the CDR3 is TGCGCCAGCAGCGATTTAGCGGGAGCCTACAATGAGCAGTTCTTC. Amino acids: CASSDLAGAYNEQFF.

The sample holds a few counts of this clonotype. This chain joins TRBV27 and TRBJ2-1; weak D call: TRBD2 (6 bases). Germline CDR1 and CDR2: MNHEY and SMNVEV (reference sequence). The V gene lost 4 bases and the J gene lost 5 bases, with 15 bases spanning the gap. There are 15 residues in the CDR3. The CDR3 region is CASSSIAATNNEQFF. Written as DNA, the CDR3 is TGTGCCAGCAGTTCAATAGCGGCTACTAACAATGAGCAGTTCTTC.

In this sample, this clonotype turned up many times. The chain has TRBV11-2 and TRBJ2-5; D call uncertain. CDR1 and CDR2 from the germline V gene are SGHAT and FQNNGV. The CDR3 contains 18 residues. V was shortened by 5 bases and J by 3 bases, with 25 bases between the two germline ends. Here the CDR3 reads CASSPPTGSFPTKETQYF. CDR3 DNA sequence: TGTGCCAGCAGCCCCCCGACCGGGTCCTTTCCAACCAAAGAGACCCAGTACTTC.

This chain uses TRBV7-2 with TRBJ1-6; D perhaps matches TRBD1 (5 bases). V lost 5 bases and J 5 bases, leaving 13 bases between the germline ends. This CDR3 comprises 15 residues. CDR1 and CDR2 from the germline V gene are SGHTA and FQGNSA. DNA of the CDR3: TGTGCCAGCAGCCCTCGGGGGAGGAATAATTCACCCCTCCACTTT. The encoded protein is CASSPRGRNNSPLHF.

This clonotype was counted a few times. This rearrangement joins TRBV28 to TRBJ2-5, with D perhaps matching TRBD2 (6 bases). The CDR3 contains 15 residues. The V end was cut by 6 bases, the J end by 5 bases, with 19 bases between. Germline V gives CDR1 MDHEN, CDR2 SYDVKM. The CDR3 coding sequence is TGTGCCAGCAGCCGGACTAACAGCCAGGTGGAGACCCAGTACTTC. Its translation: CASSRTNSQVETQYF.

The table lists this clonotype with many counts. V and J are TRBV20-1 and TRBJ2-1; no definite D call. Trimming pared 6 bases from V and 1 base from J, leaving 19 bases between. Looked up from germline, CDR1 is DFQATT and CDR2 is SNEGSKA (reference sequence). The CDR3 totals 16 residues. The CDR3 protein is CSALPTGLLSYNEQFF. The CDR3 DNA reads TGCAGTGCCCTCCCGACTGGGTTGTTGTCCTACAATGAGCAGTTCTTC.

The J gene is TRBJ2-2, the V gene TRBV29-1, with 8 bases fitting TRBD2. J was trimmed by 4 bases and V by 4 bases; bases with no gene match: 5. Germline CDR1 and CDR2: SQVTM and ANQGSEA. This CDR3 contains 14 residues. For the CDR3, the DNA is TGCAGCGTTGTCGTGACTAGCGTCACCGGGGAGCTGTTTTTT. This encodes CSVVVTSVTGELFF.

This clonotype was detected a few times. Its ends do not fully match the called genes, so a read error is possible. The chain combines TRBV2 with TRBJ2-1; D may correspond to TRBD1 or TRBD2 (5 bases each). The CDR3 is made up of 13 amino acids. Germline V lookup: CDR1 SNHLY, CDR2 FYNNEI. CDR3 residues: CASIRLGTHPQVF. In nucleotides, the CDR3 is TGTGCCAGCATTCGACTGGGGACCCACCCGCAGGTCTTC.

The rearrangement joins TRBV11-2 to TRBJ2-3; D not certain. The V gene lost 1 base and the J gene lost 6 bases, with 8 bases spanning the gap. The CDR3 has 13 amino acids. Germline lookup yields CDR1 SGHAT and CDR2 FQNNGV. The CDR3 coding sequence is TGTGCCAGCAGCTTAGGGGATTTCGATACGCAGTATTTT. This encodes CASSLGDFDTQYF.

This clonotype was found a few times. The V and J genes are TRBV28 and TRBJ2-2; 12 nucleotides agree with TRBD1. CDR1 is MDHEN, CDR2 SYDVKM, per germline. The V segment lost 3 bases and the J segment 3 bases; nucleotides outside the gene matches: 11. The CDR3 loop spans 19 amino acids. CDR3 DNA sequence: TGTGCCAGCAGTTTCTGGGACAGGGGGCGATCCGTTGACACCGGGGAGCTGTTTTTT. This translates into CASSFWDRGRSVDTGELFF. The full variable domain, in which reference TRBV28 and TRBJ2-2 provide the parts outside the CDR3, is DVKVTQSSRYLVKRTGEKVFLECVQDMDHENMFWYRQDPGLGLRLIYFSYDVKMKEKGDIPEGYSVSREKKERFSLILESASTNQTSMYLCASSFWDRGRSVDTGELFFGEGSRLTVL.

There are many counts of this clonotype. This rearrangement joins TRBV10-3 to TRBJ2-3; either TRBD1 or TRBD2 may supply D (6 bases each). This CDR3 spans 17 amino acids. The germline V and J ends were trimmed by 4 bases and 1 base, with 18 bases remaining between them. The V gene's germline CDR1 is ENHRY and CDR2 SYGVKD. CDR3 sequence: CAISGQRGRLGTDTQYF. The CDR3 DNA sequence: TGTGCCATCAGTGGACAGAGGGGGAGGCTGGGCACAGATACGCAGTATTTT.

The CDR3 region is CASSQVFSGRPYEAFF. In nucleotides, the CDR3 is TGTGCCAGCAGCCAAGTGTTCTCAGGGAGACCGTATGAAGCTTTCTTT. V is TRBV3-1 and J is TRBJ1-1; D possibly corresponds to TRBD1 (5 bases). Trimming removed 1 base at V and 7 bases at J, with 19 bases between. Looked up from germline, CDR1 is LGHDT and CDR2 is YNNKEL (reference sequence). The CDR3 totals 16 residues.

The chain uses TRBV7-3 and TRBJ2-2; D is unclear. Germline CDR1 and CDR2: SGHTA and FQGTGA. CDR3 length: 18 residues. V was pared by 1 base and J by 0 bases, with 15 bases between. This CDR3 is CASSLNPLLGTNTGELFF. Written as DNA, the CDR3 is TGTGCCAGCAGCTTAAACCCCCTCCTTGGAACGAACACCGGGGAGCTGTTTTTT.

V and J are TRBV30 and TRBJ1-2, with 8 positions matching TRBD1. The CDR3 extends over 14 amino acids. The V and J ends lost 7 bases and 8 bases, in that order; junction bases with no gene match: 15. Germline V gene sequence: CDR1 GTSNPN, CDR2 SVGIG (reference sequence). DNA of the CDR3: TGTGCCTCGAAGATCCCAGGGGGCGAGGGGGGCTACACCTTC. Residues: CASKIPGGEGGYTF.

This clonotype was seen a handful of times. The J gene is TRBJ2-7, the V gene TRBV6-2 or TRBV6-3, with a weak D call TRBD2 (5 bases). Germline CDR1 reads MNHEY; CDR2 reads SVGEGT. V was trimmed by 6 bases and J by 7 bases, leaving 19 bases between them. The CDR3 has 14 residues. As DNA, the CDR3 is TGTGCCAGCAGCCCGGACCGCATTACGGGGGAGCAGTACTTC. It is translated as CASSPDRITGEQYF.

This clonotype was observed many times. The gene calls are TRBV3-1 and TRBJ2-1; 9 bases map to TRBD2. The CDR3 spans 15 residues. Per the germline V gene, CDR1 is LGHDT and CDR2 is YNNKEL (reference sequence). V was pared by 4 bases and J by 7 bases, with 8 bases of the junction left unmatched. The CDR3 sequence is CASSLVLAGANEQFF. The CDR3 coding sequence is TGTGCCAGCAGCCTGGTGTTAGCGGGAGCTAATGAGCAGTTCTTC.

This clonotype was observed at least ten times. The V gene is TRBV29-1, the J gene TRBJ2-5; TRBD2 agrees at 9 bases. The germline V gene has CDR1 SQVTM and CDR2 ANQGSEA. The V segment lost 0 bases and the J segment 4 bases; nucleotides outside the gene matches: 9. The CDR3 is 16 residues long. The CDR3 nucleotides are TGCAGCGTTGAAGAGGTGTATGAGACTAGCGGAGAGACCCAGTACTTC. Amino acids: CSVEEVYETSGETQYF.

Written as DNA, the CDR3 is TGTGCCAGCAGCGCGGGACTAGCGGTTTTACTCAGCTCTGGGGCCAACGTCCTGACTTTC. It is translated as CASSAGLAVLLSSGANVLTF. This rearrangement joins TRBV5-6 to TRBJ2-6, with TRBD2 matching 11 bases. After removal of 4 bases from V and 0 bases from J, the junction contained 12 bases not matched to a gene. The CDR3 is made up of 20 amino acids. Germline CDR1 SGHDT, CDR2 YYEEEE.

Comment on this clonotype: Compared with germline, one end of the junction differs, possibly owing to a read error. The chain is built from TRBV4-2 and TRBJ2-1; 9 nucleotides match TRBD2. This CDR3 is 16 amino acids long. Germline V CDR1 and CDR2: LGHNA, YNFKEQ. CDR3 nucleotides: TGTGCCAGCAGCCAAGATCTAGCGGGAAGCTACAATAAGCAGTTCTTC. Encoded protein: CASSQDLAGSYNKQFF.

This clonotype has just a few counts. The chain couples TRBV29-1 to TRBJ2-3; no definite D call. V lost 5 bases and J 8 bases, leaving 17 bases between the germline ends. The CDR3 is made up of 13 amino acids. Germline lookup yields CDR1 SQVTM and CDR2 ANQGSEA. The CDR3 reads CSVPESFSATQYF. In DNA form, the CDR3 reads TGCAGCGTTCCAGAATCCTTTTCCGCTACGCAGTATTTT.

J is TRBJ2-1 and V is TRBV30; D is possibly TRBD2 (6 bases). The V end lost 5 bases, the J end lost 3 bases, and 11 bases lay between the germline ends. This CDR3 comprises 13 residues. From germline, CDR1 is GTSNPN and CDR2 SVGIG (reference sequence). CDR3 in DNA: TGTGCCTGGGGGAGGCAGGTCTACAATGAGCAGTTCTTC. It is translated as CAWGRQVYNEQFF.

This clonotype was observed many times. The chain combines TRBV30 with TRBJ1-5; D is perhaps TRBD1 (6 bases). V was shortened by 1 base and J by 4 bases, with 11 bases between the two germline ends. The germline V gene encodes CDR1 GTSNPN and CDR2 SVGIG (reference sequence). This CDR3 has 14 residues. The CDR3 reads CAWSAGGLNQPQHF. The CDR3 nucleotides read TGTGCCTGGAGTGCCGGGGGCCTGAATCAGCCCCAGCATTTT. Full variable domain (missing parts from reference TRBV30 and TRBJ1-5): SQTIHQWPATLVQPVGSPLSLECTVEGTSNPNLYWYRQAAGRGLQLLFYSVGIGQISSEVPQNLSASRPQDRQFILSSKKLLLSDSGFYLCAWSAGGLNQPQHFGDGTRLSIL.

This clonotype has ten or more counts. J is TRBJ2-1 and V is TRBV12-3 or TRBV12-4; 7 bases line up with TRBD1. V lost 5 bases, J lost 0 bases, and 10 bases stayed unmatched. The CDR3 loop spans 17 amino acids. CDR3 DNA sequence: TGTGCCAGCAGTCCACTAAGGGGGCAGGGCTCCTACAATGAGCAGTTCTTC. Translated, it gives CASSPLRGQGSYNEQFF.

The chain recombines TRBV28 with TRBJ1-5, with unresolved D. V was cut by 1 base and J by 4 bases, with 5 bases left in between. CDR3 length equals 13 residues. Germline CDR1 MDHEN, CDR2 SYDVKM. The CDR3 region has the DNA TGTGCCAGCAGTTTATTCGGGAATCAGCCCCAGCATTTT. As protein: CASSLFGNQPQHF.

The chain links TRBV3-1 to TRBJ2-3; D tentatively fits TRBD1 or TRBD2 (5 bases each). This CDR3 spans 15 amino acids. Germline V lookup: CDR1 LGHDT, CDR2 YNNKEL (reference sequence). Trimming took off 6 bases at V and 0 bases at J, with 13 bases between the two ends. The CDR3 nucleotides are TGTGCCAGCAGGACCCGAGGGGCAAGCACAGATACGCAGTATTTT. Protein: CASRTRGASTDTQYF.

The rearrangement uses TRBV4-1 and TRBJ2-7; D ambiguous. CDR3 size: 12 residues. Germline loops: CDR1 MGHRA, CDR2 YSYEKL. V was pared by 3 bases and J by 7 bases, with 10 bases between. This CDR3 is CASSHLGAEQYF. CDR3 in DNA: TGCGCCAGCAGCCACCTAGGAGCGGAGCAGTACTTC.